This passage covers 17 T cell receptor beta chains from one sample sequenced in a study of blood T cell repertoires in COVID-19. Profiling relied on immunoSEQ multiplex PCR, and the TCRdb table lists in-frame clones only, not all of them. In the table there are fewer than 350,000 clones, around 88% of which are singletons. Material for sequencing was peripheral blood. The receptors here all came from a woman aged 30 to 39 who had recovered from COVID-19.

The chain combines TRBV28 with TRBJ2-6, with D maybe TRBD2 (5 bases). The germline gives CDR1 MDHEN, CDR2 SYDVKM. Trimming left V 5 bases short and J 2 bases short, with 10 bases between. The CDR3 length is 15 residues. The CDR3, as DNA: TGTGCCAGCAGTCGCGGGTTGGCTGGGGCCAACGTCCTGACTTTC. Translating it yields CASSRGLAGANVLTF.

The genes are TRBV29-1 and TRBJ2-1, with 12 bases identical to TRBD1. Germline V gene data show CDR1 as SQVTM and CDR2 as ANQGSEA. Trimming took 4 bases from V and 8 from J; bases not matched to a gene: 6. The CDR3 has 14 amino acids. The CDR3 nucleotides read TGCAGCGTTGTAGGGACAGGGGGCAGGGATGAGCAGTTCTTC. This codes for CSVVGTGGRDEQFF.

Written as DNA, the CDR3 is TGCAGCGTTGAATATAGCGGCTCCTACAATGAGCAGTTCTTC. Translation: CSVEYSGSYNEQFF. This chain joins TRBV29-1 and TRBJ2-1; D is possibly TRBD2 (6 bases). V gave up 2 bases and J gave up 0 bases, with 8 bases separating them. Germline-derived CDR1 and CDR2 are SQVTM and ANQGSEA. The CDR3 length is 14 residues.

J is TRBJ1-3 and V is TRBV6-1; D is uncertain. V lost 2 bases to trimming and J lost 9 bases, with 14 bases between them. The germline CDR1 and CDR2 sequences are MNHNS and SASEGT. The CDR3 contains 14 residues. The CDR3 DNA reads as TGTGCCAGCAGTGAAACGTGGGAGCGGAGCACCATATATTTT. The encoded protein is CASSETWERSTIYF.

The chain is built from TRBV7-3 and TRBJ2-1; TRBD1 might be the D (5 bases). V lost 2 bases, J lost 7 bases, and 12 bases lay in between. Germline values: CDR1 SGHTA, CDR2 FQGTGA. The CDR3 runs 14 residues. The CDR3 loop reads CASSLGHKGNEQFF. CDR3 DNA sequence: TGTGCCAGCAGCTTAGGGCACAAGGGGAATGAGCAGTTCTTC.

V usage is TRBV6-2 or TRBV6-3 and J usage is TRBJ2-1; possibly TRBD2 for D (5 bases). The CDR3 has 12 residues. V lost 3 bases, J lost 15 bases, and 15 bases lay in between. In germline, CDR1 is MNHEY, CDR2 SVGEGT. CDR3 nucleotides: TGTGCCAGCAGTTATGATAGCGTTCGGGGGTTCTTC. This encodes CASSYDSVRGFF.

This clone was detected only once. The genes are TRBV2 and TRBJ2-5, with D perhaps matching TRBD2 (5 bases). Trimming cost V 6 bases and J 5 bases, with 7 bases left between them. The CDR3 is 11 amino acids. Germline CDR1 and CDR2: SNHLY and FYNNEI. CDR3 nucleotides: TGTGCCAGCAGAACGGGGGAGACCCAGTACTTC. Its translation is CASRTGETQYF.

V usage is TRBV6-5 and J usage is TRBJ2-7, with a weak D call TRBD1 (6 bases). Trimming took 0 bases from V and 6 from J, leaving 18 bases between them. This CDR3 has 16 residues. Germline loops: CDR1 MNHEY, CDR2 SVGAGI. This CDR3 reads CASSYSRGTGTGEQYF. Here the CDR3 DNA reads TGTGCCAGCAGTTACTCGAGAGGTACAGGGACGGGCGAGCAGTACTTC.

V and J are TRBV6-6 and TRBJ1-2; TRBD1 matches 7 bases. Germline V gene lookup returns CDR1 MNHNY and CDR2 SVGAGI (reference sequence). This CDR3 is 14 amino acids long. Germline trimming cut 7 bases from V and 5 bases from J; bases unmatched to any gene: 10. The CDR3 DNA reads TGTGCCAGCATCGGGACAGATCTCAGTTATGGCTACACCTTC. It encodes CASIGTDLSYGYTF.

The V and J genes are TRBV6-6 and TRBJ2-5; 10 bases match TRBD2. The V and J ends lost 5 bases and 5 bases, in that order; junction bases with no gene match: 8. From germline, CDR1 is MNHNY and CDR2 SVGAGI (reference sequence). This CDR3 comprises 15 residues. The CDR3, as DNA: TGTGCCAGCAGTAACCTAGCGGGGGTATCGGAGACCCAGTACTTC. It encodes CASSNLAGVSETQYF.

The chain joins TRBV28 to TRBJ2-1, with 7 bases lining up with TRBD2. V was pared by 3 bases and J by 4 bases, with 6 bases of the junction left unmatched. This CDR3 is built from 15 residues. Per germline, CDR1 MDHEN and CDR2 SYDVKM. The CDR3 DNA follows: TGTGCCAGCAGTTTCAGACTAGCAGATTACAATGAGCAGTTCTTC. This sequence encodes CASSFRLADYNEQFF.

The V call is TRBV3-1 (or the pseudogene TRBV3-2), the J call TRBJ2-1; 14 nucleotides line up with TRBD2. The J segment lost 5 bases and the V segment lost 0 bases, leaving 9 bases of the junction unmatched. In germline, CDR1 is LGHDT, CDR2 YNNKEL (reference sequence). This CDR3 is built from 19 residues. CDR3 residues: CASSQDRPGLAGGDNEQFF. CDR3 DNA sequence: TGTGCCAGCAGCCAAGATCGCCCCGGACTAGCGGGGGGCGACAATGAGCAGTTCTTC.

The chain joins TRBV4-1 to TRBJ1-3; D call uncertain. CDR3 length equals 13 residues. The germline CDR1 and CDR2 sequences are MGHRA and YSYEKL. The V gene lost 3 bases and the J gene lost 5 bases, with 8 bases spanning the gap. CDR3 amino acids: CASSQVARNTIYF. CDR3 bases: TGCGCCAGCAGCCAGGTGGCCCGAAACACCATATATTTT.

This chain connects TRBV5-4 to TRBJ2-1; D is uncertain. The germline gives CDR1 SGHNT, CDR2 YYREEE (reference sequence). The ends were cut back, 2 bases at V and 1 base at J, with 10 bases in the middle. The CDR3 runs to 15 residues. The DNA of the CDR3 is TGTGCCAGCAGCTTCACACAGAGTTCCTACAATGAGCAGTTCTTC. This translates into CASSFTQSSYNEQFF.

V gene TRBV7-2 combines with J gene TRBJ2-1; D is unresolved. Germline lookup yields CDR1 SGHTA and CDR2 FQGNSA. V was pared by 5 bases and J by 3 bases, with 11 bases between. The CDR3 covers 14 residues. CDR3 region: CASSLLKLYNEQFF. As DNA, the CDR3 is TGTGCCAGCAGCCTCCTAAAGCTCTACAATGAGCAGTTCTTC.

This clone showed up just a few times. V gene TRBV4-1 combines with J gene TRBJ2-7; 9 nucleotides match TRBD1. Germline V lookup: CDR1 MGHRA, CDR2 YSYEKL. CDR3 size: 15 residues. V dropped 6 bases and J dropped 2; count of bases not matched to a gene: 8. The CDR3 DNA is TGCGCCAGCAGATTCTCGCGACAGGGGGCCTACGAGCAGTACTTC. It encodes CASRFSRQGAYEQYF.

The genes are TRBV19 and TRBJ2-2, with a weak D call TRBD1 (5 bases). Trimming left V 1 base short and J 11 bases short, with 8 bases between. The germline CDR1 and CDR2 sequences are LNHDA and SQIVND (reference sequence). This CDR3 is built from 12 residues. In DNA, the CDR3 is TGTGCCAGTAGTATAGGGGGCATCGAGCTGTTTTTT. It specifies CASSIGGIELFF. The full variable domain, completed using reference TRBV19 and TRBJ2-2, is DGGITQSPKYLFRKEGQNVTLSCEQNLNHDAMYWYRQDPGQGLRLIYYSQIVNDFQKGDIAEGYSVSREKKESFPLTVTSAQKNPTAFYLCASSIGGIELFFGEGSRLTVL.